One T cell receptor beta chain is described in this entry. Its target is unknown. The PCR had 60 Vbeta and 13 Jbeta primers. Assay: immunoSEQ multiplex PCR; the TCRdb copy retains only in-frame clones and omits some. The sample lists fewer than 150,000 clones; 70% to 85% were seen once. The data were taken from a study of cytomegalovirus exposure and HLA in healthy donors. Study context: When over 300 donors were genotyped, around 77% of them were found to fall in the Caucasian-associated ancestry cluster.

Findings of the study overall: Upon later analysis, TCR association rates were observed to vary by HLA locus, being highest for DRB1 and lowest for HLA-C. A later analysis, which compared TCR beta chains of equal frequency, found the HLA-associated ones more clonally expanded.

Sequencing input: PBMCs. This receptor was identified in a man aged 35-49 years in good health and CMV-seropositive.

The CDR3 loop is CASSLEGVEQYF. The DNA for the CDR3 is TGTGCCAGCAGCTTAGAAGGGGTCGAGCAGTACTTC. The rearrangement joins TRBV7-9 to TRBJ2-7; possible D gene TRBD1, 5 bases. V was cut by 1 base and J by 6 bases, with 7 bases left in between. Germline values: CDR1 SEHNR, CDR2 FQNEAQ (reference sequence). The CDR3 extends over 12 amino acids. Full variable domain (remainder filled in from reference TRBV7-9 and TRBJ2-7): DTGVSQNPRHKITKRGQNVTFRCDPISEHNRLYWYRQTLGQGPEFLTYFQNEAQLEKSRLLSDRFSAERPKGSFSTLEIQRTEQGDSAMYLCASSLEGVEQYFGPGTRLTVT.